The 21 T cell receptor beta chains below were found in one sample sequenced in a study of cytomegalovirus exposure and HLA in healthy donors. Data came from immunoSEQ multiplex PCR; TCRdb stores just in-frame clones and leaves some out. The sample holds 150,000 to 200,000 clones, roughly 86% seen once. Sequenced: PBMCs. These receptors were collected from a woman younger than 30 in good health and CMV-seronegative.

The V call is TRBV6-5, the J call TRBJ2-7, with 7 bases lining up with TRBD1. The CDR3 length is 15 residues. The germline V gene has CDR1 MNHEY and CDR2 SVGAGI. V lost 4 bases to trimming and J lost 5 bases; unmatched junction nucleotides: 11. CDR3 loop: CASSFRDSKWNEQYF. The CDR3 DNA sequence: TGTGCCAGCAGTTTCCGGGACAGCAAATGGAACGAGCAGTACTTC.

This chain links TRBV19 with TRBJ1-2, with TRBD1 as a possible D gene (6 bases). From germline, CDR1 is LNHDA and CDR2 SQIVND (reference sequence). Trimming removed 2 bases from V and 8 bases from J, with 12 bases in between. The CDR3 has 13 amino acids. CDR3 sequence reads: CASSIPAGDGYTF. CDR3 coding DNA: TGTGCCAGTAGTATACCCGCAGGGGACGGCTACACCTTC.

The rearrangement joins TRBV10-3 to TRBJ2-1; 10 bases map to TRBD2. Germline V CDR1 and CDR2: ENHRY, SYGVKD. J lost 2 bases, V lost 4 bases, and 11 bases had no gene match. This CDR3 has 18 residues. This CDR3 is CAISGTGLATKPYNEQFF. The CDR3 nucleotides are TGTGCCATCAGTGGAACGGGACTAGCGACTAAGCCCTACAATGAGCAGTTCTTC.

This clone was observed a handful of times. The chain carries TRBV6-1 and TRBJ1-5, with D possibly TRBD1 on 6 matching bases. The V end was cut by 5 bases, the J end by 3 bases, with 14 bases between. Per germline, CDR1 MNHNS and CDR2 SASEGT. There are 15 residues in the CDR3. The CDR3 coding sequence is TGTGCCAGCAGTCCCTTCGGACAGCTCAATCAGCCCCAGCATTTT. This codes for CASSPFGQLNQPQHF.

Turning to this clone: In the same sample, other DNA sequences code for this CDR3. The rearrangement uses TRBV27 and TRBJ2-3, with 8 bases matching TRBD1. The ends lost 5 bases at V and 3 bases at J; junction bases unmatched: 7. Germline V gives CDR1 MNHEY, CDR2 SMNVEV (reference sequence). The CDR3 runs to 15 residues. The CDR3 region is CASSPWRQGTDTQYF. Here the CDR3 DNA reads TGTGCCAGCAGTCCATGGAGACAGGGGACAGATACGCAGTATTTT.

The CDR3 region is CASSLAFPFFRGGNQPQHF. The DNA for the CDR3 is TGTGCCAGCAGCTTAGCCTTTCCCTTTTTCAGGGGTGGAAATCAGCCCCAGCATTTT. The chain is built from TRBV7-9 and TRBJ1-5; possibly TRBD1 for D (6 bases). There are 19 residues in the CDR3. The V gene's germline CDR1 is SEHNR and CDR2 FQNEAQ (reference sequence). With 0 bases removed from V and 4 bases from J, the gap between germline ends came to 22 bases.

CDR3 amino acids: CASSVQGISGNTIYF. DNA of the CDR3: TGTGCCAGCAGTGTTCAGGGGATTTCTGGAAACACCATATATTTT. The V gene is TRBV2, the J gene TRBJ1-3; possible D gene TRBD1, 6 bases. The CDR3 runs to 15 residues. CDR1 is SNHLY, CDR2 FYNNEI, per germline. Trimming pared 4 bases from V and 1 base from J, leaving 11 bases between.

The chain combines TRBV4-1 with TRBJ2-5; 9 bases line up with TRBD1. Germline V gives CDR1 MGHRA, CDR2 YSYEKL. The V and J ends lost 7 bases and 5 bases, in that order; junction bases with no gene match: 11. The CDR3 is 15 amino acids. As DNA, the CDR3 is TGCGCCAGCAACAAAGGGGACAGGGTAGGGGAGACCCAGTACTTC. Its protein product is CASNKGDRVGETQYF.

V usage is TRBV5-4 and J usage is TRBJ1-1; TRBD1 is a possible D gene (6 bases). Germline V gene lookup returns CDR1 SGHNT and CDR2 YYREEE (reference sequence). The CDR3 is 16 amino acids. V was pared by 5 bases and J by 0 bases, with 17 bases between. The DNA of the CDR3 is TGTGCCAGCAGTTCAGGGGTGAGGGTCATGAACACTGAAGCTTTCTTT. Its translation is CASSSGVRVMNTEAFF.

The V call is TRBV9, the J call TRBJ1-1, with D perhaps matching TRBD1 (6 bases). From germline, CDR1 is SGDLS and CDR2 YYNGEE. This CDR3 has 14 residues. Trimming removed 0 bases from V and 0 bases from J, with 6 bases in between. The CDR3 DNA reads TGTGCCAGCAGCGTAGAGGGGGTGAACACTGAAGCTTTCTTT. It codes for CASSVEGVNTEAFF.

CDR3 in DNA: TGTGCCAGCAGTTTCTCGCGAGATAGCACAGATACGCAGTATTTT. This codes for CASSFSRDSTDTQYF. This chain joins TRBV27 and TRBJ2-3; the D is unclear. V gave up 3 bases and J gave up 0 bases, with 10 bases separating them. Germline V gene lookup returns CDR1 MNHEY and CDR2 SMNVEV (reference sequence). The CDR3 is 15 residues long.

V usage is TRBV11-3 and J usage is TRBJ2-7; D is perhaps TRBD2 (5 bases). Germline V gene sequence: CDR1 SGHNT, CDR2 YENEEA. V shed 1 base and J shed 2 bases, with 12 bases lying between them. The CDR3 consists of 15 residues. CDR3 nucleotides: TGTGCCAGCAGCTTAGCCTCACTAGGGCCCTACGAGCAGTACTTC. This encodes CASSLASLGPYEQYF.

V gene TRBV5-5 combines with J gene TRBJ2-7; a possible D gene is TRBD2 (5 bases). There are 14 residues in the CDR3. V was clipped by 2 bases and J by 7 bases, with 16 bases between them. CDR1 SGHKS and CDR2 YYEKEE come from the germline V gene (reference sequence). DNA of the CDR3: TGTGCCAGCAGCTTTGGAGGCGGAGTCACGGAGCAGTACTTC. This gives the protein CASSFGGGVTEQYF.

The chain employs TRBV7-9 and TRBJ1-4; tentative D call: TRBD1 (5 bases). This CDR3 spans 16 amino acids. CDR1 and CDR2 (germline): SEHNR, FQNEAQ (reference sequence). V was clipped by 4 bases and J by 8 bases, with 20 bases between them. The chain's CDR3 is CASSSRRDFSREKLFF. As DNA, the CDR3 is TGTGCCAGCAGCTCTCGAAGGGACTTTTCCAGGGAAAAACTGTTTTTT.

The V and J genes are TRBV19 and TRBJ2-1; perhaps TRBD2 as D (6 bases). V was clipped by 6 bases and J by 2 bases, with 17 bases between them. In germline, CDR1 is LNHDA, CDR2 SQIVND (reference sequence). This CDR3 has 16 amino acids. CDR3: CASSRDLALTYNEQFF. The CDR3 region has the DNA TGTGCCAGTAGCCGTGACCTAGCGCTAACCTACAATGAGCAGTTCTTC.

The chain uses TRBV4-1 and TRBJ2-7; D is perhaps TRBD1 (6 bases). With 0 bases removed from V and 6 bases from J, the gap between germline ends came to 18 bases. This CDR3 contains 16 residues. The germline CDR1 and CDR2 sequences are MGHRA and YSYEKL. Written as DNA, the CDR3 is TGCGCCAGCAGCCAAGATCGGGAACAGGGATTTAGCGAGCAGTACTTC. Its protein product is CASSQDREQGFSEQYF.

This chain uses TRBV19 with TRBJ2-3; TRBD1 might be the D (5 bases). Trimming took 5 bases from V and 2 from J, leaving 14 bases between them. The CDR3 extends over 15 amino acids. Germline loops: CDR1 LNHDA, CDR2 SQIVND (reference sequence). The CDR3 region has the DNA TGTGCCAGTAGTCCAGGGCCCTATCTCACAGATACGCAGTATTTT. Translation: CASSPGPYLTDTQYF.

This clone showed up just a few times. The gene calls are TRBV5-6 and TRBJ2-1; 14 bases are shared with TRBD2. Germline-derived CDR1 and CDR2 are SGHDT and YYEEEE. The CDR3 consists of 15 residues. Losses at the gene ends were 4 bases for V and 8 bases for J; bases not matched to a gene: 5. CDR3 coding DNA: TGTGCCAGCAGCCGCACGGGACTAGCGGGAGATGAGCAGTTCTTC. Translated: CASSRTGLAGDEQFF.

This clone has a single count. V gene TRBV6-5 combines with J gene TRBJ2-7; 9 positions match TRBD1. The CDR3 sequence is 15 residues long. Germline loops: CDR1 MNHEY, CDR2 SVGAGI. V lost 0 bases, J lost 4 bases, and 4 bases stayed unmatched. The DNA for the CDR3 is TGTGCCAGCAGTTACTCGATACAGGGGGCGTACGAGCAGTACTTC. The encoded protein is CASSYSIQGAYEQYF.

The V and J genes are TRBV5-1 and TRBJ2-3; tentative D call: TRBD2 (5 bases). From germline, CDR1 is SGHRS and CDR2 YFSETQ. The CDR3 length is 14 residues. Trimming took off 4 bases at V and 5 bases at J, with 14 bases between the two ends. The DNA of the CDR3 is TGCGCCAGCAGCGTTGCTGCGGGTCGAGATACGCAGTATTTT. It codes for CASSVAAGRDTQYF.

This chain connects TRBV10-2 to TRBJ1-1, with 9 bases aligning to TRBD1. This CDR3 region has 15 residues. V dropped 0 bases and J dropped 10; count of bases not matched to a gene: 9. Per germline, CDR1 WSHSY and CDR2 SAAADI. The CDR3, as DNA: TGCGCCAGCAGTGAGTCTGCGGGACAGGGTATCGGAGCTTTCTTT. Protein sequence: CASSESAGQGIGAFF.